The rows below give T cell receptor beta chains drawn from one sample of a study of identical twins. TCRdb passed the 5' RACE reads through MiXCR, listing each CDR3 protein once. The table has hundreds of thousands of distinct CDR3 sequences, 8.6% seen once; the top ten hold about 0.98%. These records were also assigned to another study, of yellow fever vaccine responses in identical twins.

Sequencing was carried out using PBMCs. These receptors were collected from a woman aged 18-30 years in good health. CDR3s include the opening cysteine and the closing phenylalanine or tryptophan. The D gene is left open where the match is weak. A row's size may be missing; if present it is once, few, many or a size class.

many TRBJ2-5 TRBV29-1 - TGCAGCGTTTACCAGGTCCAAGAGACCCAGTACTTC CSVYQVQETQYF
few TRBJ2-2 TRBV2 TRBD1 TGTGCCAGCAGTGATGACAGGGGACACACCGGGGAGCTGTTTTTT CASSDDRGHTGELFF
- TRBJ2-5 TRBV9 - TGTGCCAGCAGCGTGGGGGTGGGGTCAGAGACCCAGTACTTC CASSVGVGSETQYF
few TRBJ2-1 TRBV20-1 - TGCAGTGCTATTAAATACAATGAGCAGTTCTTC CSAIKYNEQFF
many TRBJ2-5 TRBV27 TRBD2 TGTGCCAGCAGTTCCTCCCCCTTCGTGGCGGGAGTAGAAGAGACCCAGTACTTC CASSSSPFVAGVEETQYF
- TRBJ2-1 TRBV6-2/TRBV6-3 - TGTGCCAGCAGTGACCTTGGGCACGGAGGGACTGGTGAGCAGTTCTTC CASSDLGHGGTGEQFF
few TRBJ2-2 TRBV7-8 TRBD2 TGTGCCAGCAGCTTAGGCCTAGCGGTAGTTTTCCCCGGGGAGCTGTTTTTT CASSLGLAVVFPGELFF
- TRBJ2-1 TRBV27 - TGTGCCAGCAGGTCCACTATTTTCAATGAGCAGTTCTTC CASRSTIFNEQFF
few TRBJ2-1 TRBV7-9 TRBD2 TGTGCCAGCAGCTTAGATATGTTTATCCCCGGGAGGGATGAGCAGTTCTTC CASSLDMFIPGRDEQFF
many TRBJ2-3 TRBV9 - TGCGCCAGCAGTCCCGCAACAGATACGCAGTATTTT CASSPATDTQYF
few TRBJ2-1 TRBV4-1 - TGCGCCAGCAGCCAAGAGCCAGGGAACTTCAATGAGCAGTTCTTC CASSQEPGNFNEQFF
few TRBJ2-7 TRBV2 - TGTGCCAGCGTGGGGGACGGAGGGACTTACGAGCAGTACTTC CASVGDGGTYEQYF
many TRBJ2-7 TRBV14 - TGTGCCAGCAGCCAAGAGAGAGGGTGGTCCTACGAGCAGTACTTC CASSQERGWSYEQYF
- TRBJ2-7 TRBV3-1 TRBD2 TGTGCCAGCAGCGAAACTAGCGGGGTGAACTACGAGCAGTACTTC CASSETSGVNYEQYF
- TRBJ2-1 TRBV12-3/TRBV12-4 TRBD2 TGTGCCAGCAGGCAACTAGCGGGGGGACTCTACAATGAGCAGTTCTTC CASRQLAGGLYNEQFF
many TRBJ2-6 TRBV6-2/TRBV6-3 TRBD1 TGTGCCAGCAGTCCTATCTCCCCTACGACAGGGGGAGCGGGGGCCAACGTCCTGACTTTC CASSPISPTTGGAGANVLTF
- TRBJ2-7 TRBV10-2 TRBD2 TGCGCCAGCGATCGGACTAGCGGGGGCCACGAGCAGTACTTC CASDRTSGGHEQYF
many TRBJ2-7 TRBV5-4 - TGTGCCAGCAGTGAGACTCTAGCTTTTGGGGAGCAGTACTTC CASSETLAFGEQYF
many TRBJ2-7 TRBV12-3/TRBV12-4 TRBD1 TGTGCCAGCAGTTCGCCGGACAGGGGCTCCTACGAGCAGTACTTC CASSSPDRGSYEQYF
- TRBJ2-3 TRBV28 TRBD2 TGTGCCAGCAGTTCCGGGAGGCGGGTAGATACGCAGTATTTT CASSSGRRVDTQYF
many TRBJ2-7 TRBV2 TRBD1 TGTGCCAGCATGGACAGGGGCCGGAGCGAGCAGTACTTC CASMDRGRSEQYF
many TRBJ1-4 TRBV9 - TGTGCCAGCAGCGTAGGGGTCGCAACTAATGAAAAACTGTTTTTT CASSVGVATNEKLFF
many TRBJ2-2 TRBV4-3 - TGCGCCAGCAGCCAAGAGGTGGGAATTCTAGTGAAAAACACCGGGGAGCTGTTTTTT CASSQEVGILVKNTGELFF
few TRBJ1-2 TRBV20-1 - TGCAGTGGATCGGGACGGACCAACTATGGCTACACCTTC CSGSGRTNYGYTF
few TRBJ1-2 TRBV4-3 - TGCGCCAGCAGCCAAGAGCAGTTCTATGGCTACACCTTC CASSQEQFYGYTF
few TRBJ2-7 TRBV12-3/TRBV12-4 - TGTGCCAGCAGTTTCCGGGAGCGGTACGAGCAGTACTTC CASSFRERYEQYF
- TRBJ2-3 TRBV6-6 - TGTGCCAGCAGATTAGACAGCTCAGATACGCAGTATTTT CASRLDSSDTQYF
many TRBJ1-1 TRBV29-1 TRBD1 TGCAGCGTTGCAGGGACAGCTTTGAACCCGAACACTGAAGCTTTCTTT CSVAGTALNPNTEAFF
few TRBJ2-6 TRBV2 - TGTGCCAGCAGTGAAATCCCGCCAGGGACTGGGGCCAACGTCCTGACTTTC CASSEIPPGTGANVLTF
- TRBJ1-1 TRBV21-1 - TGTGCCAGCAGCAGGCTACAGGGGGCAAACACTGAAGCTTTCTTT CASSRLQGANTEAFF
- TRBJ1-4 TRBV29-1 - TGCAGCGTTGAAGGTCCCGGGCACAATGGTGAAAAACTGTTTTTT CSVEGPGHNGEKLFF
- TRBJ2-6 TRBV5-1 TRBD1 TGCGCCAGCAGCCTCCTGGGGGACAGGGTGAAGCCTGGGGTCAACGTCCTGACTTTC CASSLLGDRVKPGVNVLTF
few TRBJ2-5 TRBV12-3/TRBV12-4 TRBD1 TGTGCCAGCAGCTCTCAGACAGGGGGAGAGACCCAGTACTTC CASSSQTGGETQYF
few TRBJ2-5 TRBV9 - TGTGCCAGCAGCGTAAGTCTGGACCGAGAGGAGACCCAGTACTTC CASSVSLDREETQYF
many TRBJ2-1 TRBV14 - TGTGCCAGCAGCCCCACTCTCCAATACAATGAGCAGTTCTTC CASSPTLQYNEQFF
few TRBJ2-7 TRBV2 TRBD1 TGTGCCAGCAGGTACAGGGGCGGCAACGAGCAGTACTTC CASRYRGGNEQYF
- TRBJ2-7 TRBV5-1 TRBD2 TGCGCCAGCAGCGTCGGGACTAGCGGGTCCTTCTCCTACGAGCAGTACTTC CASSVGTSGSFSYEQYF
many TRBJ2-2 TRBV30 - TGTGCCTGGAGTTCGCGGGGGGAGCTGTTTTTT CAWSSRGELFF
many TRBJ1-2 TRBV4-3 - TGCGCCAGCAGCCCAGGACAGACCGCTAACTATGGCTACACCTTC CASSPGQTANYGYTF
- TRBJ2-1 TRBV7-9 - TGTGCCAGCAGGGCAGGCGACGGTAGGCAGTTCTTC CASRAGDGRQFF
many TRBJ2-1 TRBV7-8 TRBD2 TGTGCCAGCAGCTCCCCGGGACTAGCGGGACTCCCTTCCTACAATGAGCAGTTCTTC CASSSPGLAGLPSYNEQFF
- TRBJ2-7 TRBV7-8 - TGTGCCAGCAGCTTAGTAATGCTAGCGATTCCCTACGAGCAGTACTTC CASSLVMLAIPYEQYF
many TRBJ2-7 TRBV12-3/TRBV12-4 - TGTGCCAGCAGTTTTTCTTGGGGCGCCTCCTACGAGCAGTACTTC CASSFSWGASYEQYF
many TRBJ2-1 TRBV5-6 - TGTGCCAGCAGCTTGACCGGACGGGCTGGGAATGAGCAGTTCTTC CASSLTGRAGNEQFF
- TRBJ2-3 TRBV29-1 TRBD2 TGCAGCGTTCGGCGCGCTAGCGGTAGCACAGATACGCAGTATTTT CSVRRASGSTDTQYF
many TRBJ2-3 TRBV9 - TGTGCCAGCAGCGTAGGGGTAGATACGCAGTATTTT CASSVGVDTQYF
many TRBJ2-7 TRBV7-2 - TGTGCCAGCAGCTTAGAAAGGGGACTGGCCTACGAGCAGTACTTC CASSLERGLAYEQYF
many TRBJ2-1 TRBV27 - TGTGCCAGCAGCGAGTATCGGAGCTACAATGAGCAGTTCTTC CASSEYRSYNEQFF
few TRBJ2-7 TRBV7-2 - TGTGCCAGCAGCTTAGTTCGGGGGGCCCGGAGGGGCGAGCAGTACTTC CASSLVRGARRGEQYF
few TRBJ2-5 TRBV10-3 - TGTGCCATCAGTGAAAGAGTGGGAGAAGGCGGAGAGACCCAGTACTTC CAISERVGEGGETQYF
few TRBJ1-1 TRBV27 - TGTGCCAGCAGCTTCCGGTCCCCCCCGGGAGCTTTCTTT CASSFRSPPGAFF
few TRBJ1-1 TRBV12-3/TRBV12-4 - TGTGCCAGCAGGGGGGGAGGGGTTCCCTTGGCTGAAGCTTTCTTT CASRGGGVPLAEAFF
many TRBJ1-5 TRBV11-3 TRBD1 TGTGCCAGCAATTCCCGGACAGGGGTTTTTGGCAATCAGCCCCAGCATTTT CASNSRTGVFGNQPQHF
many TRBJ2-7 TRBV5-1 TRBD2 TGCGCCAGCAGCTCCTCTGGGAGGGGCCCGCCCTACGAGCAGTACTTC CASSSSGRGPPYEQYF
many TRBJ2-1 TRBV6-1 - TGTGCCACCTACTTTCTAGGGGGCTCCTACAATGAGCAGTTCTTC CATYFLGGSYNEQFF
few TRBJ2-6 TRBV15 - TGTGCCACCAGCAGAGGATTAGCGGAACTCTCTGGGGCCAACGTCCTGACTTTC CATSRGLAELSGANVLTF
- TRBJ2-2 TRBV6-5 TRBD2 TGTGCCTCGGGAGGGAGTACCGGGGAGCTGTTTTTT CASGGSTGELFF
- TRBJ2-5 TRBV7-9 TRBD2 TGTGCCAGCAGCGGTAGCGGGAGGGCCGGGAAGACCCAGTACTTC CASSGSGRAGKTQYF
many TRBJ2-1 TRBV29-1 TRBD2 TGCAGCGTTGACCTGACTAGCGGGAGCTACAATGAGCAGTTCTTC CSVDLTSGSYNEQFF